The clone carrying this T cell receptor beta chain is judged large. Antigen unknown. This beta chain is an unintended read in a library built for alpha chains; its size means little. Every molecule of TCR cDNA had its own unique molecular identifier. Using its own MiXCR run on the 5' RACE reads, TCRdb lists one record per CDR3 protein. The sample shows approximately 780 distinct CDR3 sequences, around 14% of them seen only once. The data stem from a study of spatial heterogeneity in lung cancer. Looking at the study overall: The average count in raw reads for each unique TCR and UMI combination exceeded eight appearances.

V lost 0 bases and J 2 bases, leaving 8 bases between the germline ends. CDR3 size: 15 residues. The germline CDR1 and CDR2 sequences are MNHEY and SMNVEV (reference sequence). General study results and limits: It was found that expanded intratumoral alpha and beta TCR counts tracked tumor mutation counts. Tallies of expanded TCRs, which were sorted into ubiquitous and regional groups, correlated with counts of ubiquitous and regional nonsynonymous mutations, respectively.

Time point here: sample taken at primary tumor resection. No cells were sorted before sequencing. The whole RNA sequenced was extracted from tumor, nontumor lung or frozen PBMC. The chain links TRBV27 to TRBJ2-1; perhaps TRBD2 as D (5 bases). The source of this sequence is a male donor with early-stage non-small cell lung cancer. Sequencing was performed on lung tumor tissue, taken at surgery. The CDR3 reads CASSLSGRAYNEQFF. The CDR3 DNA reads as TGTGCCAGCAGTTTATCTGGGCGGGCCTACAATGAGCAGTTCTTC.